This T cell receptor beta chain came from a study of blood T cells in healthy people across ages. About the study: About one barcoded beta molecule per two T cells was the capture yield of template switching. Study-wide results and caveats: Roughly linear age-related decline in beta diversity appeared, significant by age about 40. Comparison with aged donors showed that long-lived donors had more naive CD4+ cells and higher diversity.

Whenever a sample was processed, at least 6.5 million PBMCs were isolated. PCR was performed a second time for about 7 to 11 cycles using a sample-barcoded 5' primer and a J-beta primer mix. MiXCR, run by TCRdb on the 5' RACE reads, gives a single entry per CDR3 protein. The data show roughly 1.4 million distinct CDR3 sequences, roughly 60% seen once. Germline lookup yields CDR1 SGHAT and CDR2 FQNNGV. With V trimmed by 5 bases and J by 9 bases, 11 bases remained unmatched. The CDR3 covers 15 residues. Worth noting for this clonotype: The antigen remains undetermined.

Sequenced input: blood. The rearrangement uses TRBV11-2 and TRBJ2-4; 9 bases are a match to TRBD2. This clonotype was sampled from a man aged 18 to 29 in good health. The CDR3 nucleotides are TGTGCCAGCAGCACCCCGGTAGCGGGGGTTGCCATTCAGTACTTC. It is translated as CASSTPVAGVAIQYF. Full variable domain (rest looked up from reference TRBV11-2 and TRBJ2-4): EAGVAQSPRYKIIEKRQSVAFWCNPISGHATLYWYQQILGQGPKLLIQFQNNGVVDDSQLPKDRFSAERLKGVDSTLKIQPAKLEDSAVYLCASSTPVAGVAIQYFGAGTRLSVL.